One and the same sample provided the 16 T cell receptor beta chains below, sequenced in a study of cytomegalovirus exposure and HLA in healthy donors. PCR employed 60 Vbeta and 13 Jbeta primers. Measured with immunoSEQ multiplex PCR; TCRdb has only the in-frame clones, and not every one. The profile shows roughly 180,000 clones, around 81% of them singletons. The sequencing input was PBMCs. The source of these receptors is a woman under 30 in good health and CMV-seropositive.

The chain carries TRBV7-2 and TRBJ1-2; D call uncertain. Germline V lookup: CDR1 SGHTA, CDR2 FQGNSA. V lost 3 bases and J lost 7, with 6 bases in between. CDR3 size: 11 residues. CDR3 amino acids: CASSLSLGYTF. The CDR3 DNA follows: TGTGCCAGCAGCTTGAGCCTTGGCTACACCTTC.

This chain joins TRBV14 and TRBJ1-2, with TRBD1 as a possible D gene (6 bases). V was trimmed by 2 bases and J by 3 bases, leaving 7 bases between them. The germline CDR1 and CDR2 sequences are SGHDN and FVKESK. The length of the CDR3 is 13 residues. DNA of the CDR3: TGTGCCAGCAGCCAAACAGGGTACTATGGCTACACCTTC. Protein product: CASSQTGYYGYTF.

The CDR3 sequence is CATDRRQGIEPGELFF. The CDR3 DNA reads as TGTGCCACCGACCGACGACAGGGGATAGAGCCGGGGGAGCTGTTTTTT. The rearrangement joins TRBV19 to TRBJ2-2; 8 bases agree with TRBD1. Germline CDR1 LNHDA, CDR2 SQIVND (reference sequence). With 10 bases clipped from V and 8 bases from J, the junction kept 18 bases outside the gene matches. The CDR3 is 16 amino acids.

This CDR3 is CASSLAGQSNSPLHF. CDR3 bases: TGCGCCAGCAGCTTGGCTGGACAGTCGAATTCACCCCTCCACTTT. V is TRBV5-1 and J is TRBJ1-6; D is possibly TRBD1 (6 bases). The V gene lost 0 bases and the J gene lost 7 bases, with 11 bases spanning the gap. The germline V gene encodes CDR1 SGHRS and CDR2 YFSETQ. This CDR3 has 15 residues.

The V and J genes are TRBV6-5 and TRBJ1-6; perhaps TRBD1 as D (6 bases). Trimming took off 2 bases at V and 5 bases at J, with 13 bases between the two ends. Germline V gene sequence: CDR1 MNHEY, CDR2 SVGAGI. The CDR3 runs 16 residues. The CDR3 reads CASSYAPGANNSPLHF. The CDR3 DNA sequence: TGTGCCAGCAGTTACGCCCCAGGGGCCAATAATTCACCCCTCCACTTT.

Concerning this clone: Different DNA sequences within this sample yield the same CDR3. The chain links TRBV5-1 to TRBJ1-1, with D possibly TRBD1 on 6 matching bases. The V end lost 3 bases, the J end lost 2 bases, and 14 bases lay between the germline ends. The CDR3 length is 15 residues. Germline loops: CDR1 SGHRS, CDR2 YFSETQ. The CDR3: CASSYRQGLNTEAFF. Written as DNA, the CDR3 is TGCGCCAGCAGCTACCGGCAGGGGTTAAACACTGAAGCTTTCTTT. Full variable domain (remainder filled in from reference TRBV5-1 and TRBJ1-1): KAGVTQTPRYLIKTRGQQVTLSCSPISGHRSVSWYQQTPGQGLQFLFEYFSETQRNKGNFPGRFSGRQFSNSRSEMNVSTLELGDSALYLCASSYRQGLNTEAFFGQGTRLTVV.

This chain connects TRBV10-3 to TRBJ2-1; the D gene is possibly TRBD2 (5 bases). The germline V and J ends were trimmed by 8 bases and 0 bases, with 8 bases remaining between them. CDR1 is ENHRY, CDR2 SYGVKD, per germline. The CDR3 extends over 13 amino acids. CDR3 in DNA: TGTGCCATCTCCACTAGCTCCTACAATGAGCAGTTCTTC. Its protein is CAISTSSYNEQFF.

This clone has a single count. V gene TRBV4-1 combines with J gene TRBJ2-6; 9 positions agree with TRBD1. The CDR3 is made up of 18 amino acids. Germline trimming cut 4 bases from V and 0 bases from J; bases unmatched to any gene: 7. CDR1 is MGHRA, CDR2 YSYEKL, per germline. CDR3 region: CASSPRDRDYSGANVLTF. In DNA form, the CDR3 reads TGCGCCAGCAGCCCCCGGGACAGGGATTACTCTGGGGCCAACGTCCTGACTTTC.

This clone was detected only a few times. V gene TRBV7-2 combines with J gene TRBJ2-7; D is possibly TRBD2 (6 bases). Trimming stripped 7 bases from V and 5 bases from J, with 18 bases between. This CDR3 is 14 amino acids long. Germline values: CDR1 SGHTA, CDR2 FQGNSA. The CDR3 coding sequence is TGTGCCAGCACCTGGGGACTGCCTGAGAACGAGCAGTACTTC. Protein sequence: CASTWGLPENEQYF.

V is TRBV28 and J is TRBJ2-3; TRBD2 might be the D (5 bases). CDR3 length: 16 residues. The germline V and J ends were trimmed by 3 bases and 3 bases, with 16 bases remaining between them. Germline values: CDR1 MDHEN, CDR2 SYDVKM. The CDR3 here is CASSLLSRLTTDTQYF. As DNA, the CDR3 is TGTGCCAGCAGTTTGTTAAGCCGACTAACTACAGATACGCAGTATTTT.

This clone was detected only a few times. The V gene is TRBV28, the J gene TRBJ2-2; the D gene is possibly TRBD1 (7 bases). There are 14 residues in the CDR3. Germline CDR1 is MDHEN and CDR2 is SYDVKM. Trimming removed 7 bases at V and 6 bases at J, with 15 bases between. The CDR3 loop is CASTYQGGSGELFF. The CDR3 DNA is TGTGCCAGCACTTATCAGGGGGGATCCGGGGAGCTGTTTTTT.

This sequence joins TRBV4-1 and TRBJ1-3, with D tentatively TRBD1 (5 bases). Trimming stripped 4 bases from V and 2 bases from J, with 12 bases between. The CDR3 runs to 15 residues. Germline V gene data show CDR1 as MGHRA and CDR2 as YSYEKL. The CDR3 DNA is TGCGCCAGCAGCCTCACTGGGGGGGCTGGAAACACCATATATTTT. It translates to CASSLTGGAGNTIYF.

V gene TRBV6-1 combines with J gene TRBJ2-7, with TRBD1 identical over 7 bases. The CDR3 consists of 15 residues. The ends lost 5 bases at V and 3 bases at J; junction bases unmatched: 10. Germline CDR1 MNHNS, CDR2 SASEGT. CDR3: CASSMYLTGVYEQYF. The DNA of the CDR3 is TGTGCCAGCAGTATGTATCTTACAGGGGTCTACGAGCAGTACTTC.

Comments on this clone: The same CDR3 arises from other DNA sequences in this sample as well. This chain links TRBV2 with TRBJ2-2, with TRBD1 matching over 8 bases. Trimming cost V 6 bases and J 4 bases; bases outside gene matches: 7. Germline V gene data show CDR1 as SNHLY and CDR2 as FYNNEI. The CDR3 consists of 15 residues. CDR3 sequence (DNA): TGTGCCAGCAGGACCGGACAGGGAGGCACCGGGGAGCTGTTTTTT. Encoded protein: CASRTGQGGTGELFF.

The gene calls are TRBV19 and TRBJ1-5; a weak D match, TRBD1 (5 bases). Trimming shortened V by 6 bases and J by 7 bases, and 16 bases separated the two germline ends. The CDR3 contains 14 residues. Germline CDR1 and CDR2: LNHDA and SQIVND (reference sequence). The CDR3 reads CASSRGKGQQPQHF. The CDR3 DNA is TGTGCCAGTAGCCGCGGAAAGGGGCAACAGCCCCAGCATTTT.

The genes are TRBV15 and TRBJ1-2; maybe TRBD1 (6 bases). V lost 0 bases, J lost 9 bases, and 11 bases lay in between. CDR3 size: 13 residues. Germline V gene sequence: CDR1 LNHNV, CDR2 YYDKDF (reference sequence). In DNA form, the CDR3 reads TGTGCCACCAGCAGAGACGACAGGATGAGCTACACCTTC. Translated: CATSRDDRMSYTF.